This T cell receptor beta chain was observed in a study of control samples from healthy donors and cancer patients. V was clipped by 2 bases and J by 2 bases; unmatched bases: 5. The CDR3 has 15 residues. The V gene's germline CDR1 is MDHEN and CDR2 SYDVKM. Data came from immunoSEQ multiplex PCR; TCRdb stores just in-frame clones and leaves some out. The table includes 35,000 to 45,000 clones, over 65% detected once. Sample: blood. The receptor was isolated from a man in his sixties in good health. J is TRBJ1-1 and V is TRBV28; 7 nucleotides agree with TRBD1. The CDR3, as DNA: TGTGCCAGCAGTTTAGCAGGGGGAAAAAACACTGAAGCTTTCTTT. This encodes CASSLAGGKNTEAFF.